These 10 T cell receptor beta chains were sequenced from one sample in a study of T cells in localized non-small cell lung cancer. TCRdb's table, derived via immunoSEQ multiplex PCR, lists solely in-frame clones and lacks some. The sample carries 1,100 to 1,500 clones, roughly 25% recorded once. The source material was normal lung tissue next to the tumor, sampled before any cancer treatment. These TCRs come from a male donor aged 60 or older with stage III squamous cell lung carcinoma.

With respect to this clone: The sample carries other DNA sequences with the same CDR3. CDR3 bases: TGTGCCATCAGTGAAGGGACAGGGGCGACGTACGAGCAGTACTTC. Protein: CAISEGTGATYEQYF. The chain employs TRBV10-3 and TRBJ2-7, with 10 bases aligning to TRBD1. The germline gives CDR1 ENHRY, CDR2 SYGVKD. This CDR3 region has 15 residues. J lost 4 bases, V lost 3 bases, and 6 bases had no gene match.

CDR3 sequence: CASSAWARRGTTGNEQYF. In nucleotides, the CDR3 is TGTGCCAGCAGCGCTTGGGCGAGAAGGGGGACGACCGGCAACGAGCAGTACTTC. This chain joins TRBV14 and TRBJ2-7; D is perhaps TRBD1 (6 bases). V was clipped by 5 bases and J by 5 bases, with 28 bases between them. Germline CDR1 SGHDN, CDR2 FVKESK. This CDR3 has 18 residues.

This chain uses TRBV29-1 with TRBJ2-7; TRBD1 aligns across 7 bases. Germline V gene data show CDR1 as SQVTM and CDR2 as ANQGSEA. J gave up 7 bases and V 5 bases, and 11 bases lay outside the gene matches. CDR3 size: 13 residues. This chain's CDR3 is CSVIRTGAREQYF. CDR3 in DNA: TGCAGCGTTATAAGAACAGGGGCGCGGGAGCAGTACTTC.

CDR3 bases: TGTGCCAGCACTTTCCCCCCCCCTAACTATGGCTACACCTTC. Residues: CASTFPPPNYGYTF. The chain couples TRBV9 to TRBJ1-2; D uncertain. There are 14 residues in the CDR3. V dropped 6 bases and J dropped 0 bases, with 12 bases sitting between them. The germline gives CDR1 SGDLS, CDR2 YYNGEE.

This clone is labeled medium-sized. The chain couples TRBV11-3 to TRBJ2-2, with D maybe TRBD2 (5 bases). The CDR3 contains 14 residues. V was clipped by 7 bases and J by 5 bases, with 14 bases between them. Germline V gene sequence: CDR1 SGHNT, CDR2 YENEEA. The CDR3 bases are TGTGCCAGCAACCCCGGAGGAGTAACCGGGGAGCTGTTTTTT. Protein sequence: CASNPGGVTGELFF.

There are a few counts of this clone. The rearrangement links TRBV23-1 to TRBJ1-1; D is uncertain. TRBV23-1 is classed as an ORF, of uncertain function. The CDR3 extends over 13 amino acids. Deletions cut 6 bases from V and 5 bases from J, with 13 bases between. CDR3 nucleotides: TGCGCCAGCAGCCAAGATCGGGCTACTGAAGCTTTCTTT. Amino acids: CASSQDRATEAFF.

The V call is TRBV30, the J call TRBJ2-2; D unclear. Germline V lookup: CDR1 GTSNPN, CDR2 SVGIG (reference sequence). The CDR3 is made up of 12 amino acids. The V end was cut by 0 bases, the J end by 4 bases, with 3 bases between. The CDR3 region is CAWSVPTGELFF. CDR3 sequence (DNA): TGTGCCTGGAGTGTACCCACCGGGGAGCTGTTTTTT. Full variable domain (rest looked up from reference TRBV30 and TRBJ2-2): SQTIHQWPATLVQPVGSPLSLECTVEGTSNPNLYWYRQAAGRGLQLLFYSVGIGQISSEVPQNLSASRPQDRQFILSSKKLLLSDSGFYLCAWSVPTGELFFGEGSRLTVL.

The V call is TRBV11-3, the J call TRBJ2-5, with 7 bases lining up with TRBD1. Germline CDR1 SGHNT, CDR2 YENEEA. Losses at the gene ends were 0 bases for V and 6 bases for J; bases not matched to a gene: 16. The CDR3 covers 18 residues. CDR3 amino acids: CASSLDQRGQKDWKTQYF. The DNA of the CDR3 is TGTGCCAGCAGCTTAGATCAGAGGGGACAGAAAGATTGGAAGACCCAGTACTTC.

This clone has a handful of counts. In nucleotides, the CDR3 is TGTGCCAGCAGTTTAACGGGGGCCGGGGAGACCCAGTACTTC. This codes for CASSLTGAGETQYF. The chain uses TRBV28 and TRBJ2-5; D could derive from TRBD1 or TRBD2 (6 bases each). The CDR3 is 14 residues long. The germline CDR1 and CDR2 sequences are MDHEN and SYDVKM. Deletions cut 2 bases from V and 5 bases from J, with 12 bases between.

The chain recombines TRBV11-3 with TRBJ2-6, with TRBD1 matching 9 bases. Per the germline V gene, CDR1 is SGHNT and CDR2 is YENEEA. The CDR3 is 15 amino acids. The junction had 3 bases not matched to a gene; V was cut back by 5 bases and J by 4 bases. CDR3 residues: CASSRDRVGANVLTF. The DNA of the CDR3 is TGTGCCAGCAGCCGGGACAGGGTCGGGGCCAACGTCCTGACTTTC.